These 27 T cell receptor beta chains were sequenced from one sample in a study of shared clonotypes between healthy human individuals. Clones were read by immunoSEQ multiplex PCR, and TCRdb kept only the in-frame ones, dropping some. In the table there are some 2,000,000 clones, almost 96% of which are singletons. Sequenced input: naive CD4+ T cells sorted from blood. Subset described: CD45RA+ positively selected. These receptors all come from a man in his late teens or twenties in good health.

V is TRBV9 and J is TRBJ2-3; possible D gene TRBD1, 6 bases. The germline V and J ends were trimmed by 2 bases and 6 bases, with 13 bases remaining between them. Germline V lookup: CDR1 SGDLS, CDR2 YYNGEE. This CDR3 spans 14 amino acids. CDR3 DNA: TGTGCCAGCAGCGTCCCAGGGGTCCGGGATACGCAGTATTTT. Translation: CASSVPGVRDTQYF.

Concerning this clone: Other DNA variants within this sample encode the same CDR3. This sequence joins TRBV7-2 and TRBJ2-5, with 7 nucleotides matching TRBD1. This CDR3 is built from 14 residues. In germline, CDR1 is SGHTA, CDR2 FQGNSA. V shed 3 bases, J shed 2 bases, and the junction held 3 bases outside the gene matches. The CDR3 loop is CASSLGQTQETQYF. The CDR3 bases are TGTGCCAGCAGCTTGGGACAGACTCAAGAGACCCAGTACTTC.

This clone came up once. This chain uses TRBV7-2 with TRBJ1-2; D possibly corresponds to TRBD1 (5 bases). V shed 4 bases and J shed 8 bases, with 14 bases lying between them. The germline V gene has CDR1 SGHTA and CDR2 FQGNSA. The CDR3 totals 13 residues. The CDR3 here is CASSSRGGVGYTF. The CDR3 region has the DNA TGTGCCAGCAGCTCCCGGGGCGGTGTGGGCTACACCTTC.

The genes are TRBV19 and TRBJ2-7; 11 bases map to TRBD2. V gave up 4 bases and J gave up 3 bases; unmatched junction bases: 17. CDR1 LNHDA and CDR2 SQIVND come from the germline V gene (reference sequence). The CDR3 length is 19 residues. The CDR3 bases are TGTGCCAGTAGTAAAAGCACTAGCGGGAGAACTTTAGGGGGCTACGAGCAGTACTTC. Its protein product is CASSKSTSGRTLGGYEQYF. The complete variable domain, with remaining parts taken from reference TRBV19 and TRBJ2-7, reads DGGITQSPKYLFRKEGQNVTLSCEQNLNHDAMYWYRQDPGQGLRLIYYSQIVNDFQKGDIAEGYSVSREKKESFPLTVTSAQKNPTAFYLCASSKSTSGRTLGGYEQYFGPGTRLTVT.

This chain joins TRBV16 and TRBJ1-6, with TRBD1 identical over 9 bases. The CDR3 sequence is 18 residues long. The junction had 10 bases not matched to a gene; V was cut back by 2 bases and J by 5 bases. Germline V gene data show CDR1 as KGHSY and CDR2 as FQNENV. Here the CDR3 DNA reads TGTGCCAGCAGCCAACTTAGTCTACAGGGGGCAAATAATTCACCCCTCCACTTT. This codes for CASSQLSLQGANNSPLHF.

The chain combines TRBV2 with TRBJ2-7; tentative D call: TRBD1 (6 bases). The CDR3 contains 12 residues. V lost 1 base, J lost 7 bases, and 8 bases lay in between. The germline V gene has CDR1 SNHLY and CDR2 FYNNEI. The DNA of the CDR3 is TGTGCCAGCAGTGAAGAGGGGGATGAGCAGTACTTC. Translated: CASSEEGDEQYF. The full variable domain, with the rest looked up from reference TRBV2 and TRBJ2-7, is EPEVTQTPSHQVTQMGQEVILRCVPISNHLYFYWYRQILGQKVEFLVSFYNNEISEKSEIFDDQFSVERPDGSNFTLKIRSTKLEDSAMYFCASSEEGDEQYFGPGTRLTVT.

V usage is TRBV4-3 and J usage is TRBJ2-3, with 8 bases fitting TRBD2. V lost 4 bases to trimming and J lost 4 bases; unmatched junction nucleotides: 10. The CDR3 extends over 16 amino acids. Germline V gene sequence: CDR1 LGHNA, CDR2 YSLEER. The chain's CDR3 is CASSPWGSGKADTQYF. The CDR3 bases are TGCGCCAGCAGCCCCTGGGGTAGCGGGAAGGCAGATACGCAGTATTTT.

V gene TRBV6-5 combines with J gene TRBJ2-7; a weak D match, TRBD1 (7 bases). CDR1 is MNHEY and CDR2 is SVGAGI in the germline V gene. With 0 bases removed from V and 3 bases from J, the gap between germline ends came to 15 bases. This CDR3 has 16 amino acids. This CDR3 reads CASSYSAGQNNYEQYF. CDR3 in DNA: TGTGCCAGCAGTTACTCTGCGGGACAGAATAACTACGAGCAGTACTTC.

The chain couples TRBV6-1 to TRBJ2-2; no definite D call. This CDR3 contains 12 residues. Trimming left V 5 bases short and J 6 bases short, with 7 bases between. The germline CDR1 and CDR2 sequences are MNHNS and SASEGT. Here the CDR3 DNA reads TGTGCCAGCAGTACGGGTTCCGGGGAGCTGTTTTTT. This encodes CASSTGSGELFF.

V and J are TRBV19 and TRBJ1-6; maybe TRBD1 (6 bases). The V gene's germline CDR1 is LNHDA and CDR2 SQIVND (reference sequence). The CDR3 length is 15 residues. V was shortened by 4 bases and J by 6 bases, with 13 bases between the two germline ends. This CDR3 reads CASSRKGQSNSPLHF. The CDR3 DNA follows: TGTGCCAGTAGTAGAAAAGGACAGAGTAATTCACCCCTCCACTTT. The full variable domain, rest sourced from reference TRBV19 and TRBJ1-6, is DGGITQSPKYLFRKEGQNVTLSCEQNLNHDAMYWYRQDPGQGLRLIYYSQIVNDFQKGDIAEGYSVSREKKESFPLTVTSAQKNPTAFYLCASSRKGQSNSPLHFGNGTRLTVT.

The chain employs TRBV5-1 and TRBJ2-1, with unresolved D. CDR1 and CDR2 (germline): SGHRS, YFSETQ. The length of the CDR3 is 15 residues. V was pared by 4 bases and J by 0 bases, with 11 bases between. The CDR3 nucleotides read TGCGCCAGCAGCCTAGGCGTTAGCTCCTACAATGAGCAGTTCTTC. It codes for CASSLGVSSYNEQFF.

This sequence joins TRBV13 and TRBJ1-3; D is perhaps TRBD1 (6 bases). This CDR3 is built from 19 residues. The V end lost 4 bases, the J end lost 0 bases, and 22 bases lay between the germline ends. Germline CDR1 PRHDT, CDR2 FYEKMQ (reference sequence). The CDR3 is CASSSTPGTPTISGNTIYF. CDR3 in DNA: TGTGCCAGCAGCTCAACCCCCGGGACACCGACCATCTCTGGAAACACCATATATTTT.

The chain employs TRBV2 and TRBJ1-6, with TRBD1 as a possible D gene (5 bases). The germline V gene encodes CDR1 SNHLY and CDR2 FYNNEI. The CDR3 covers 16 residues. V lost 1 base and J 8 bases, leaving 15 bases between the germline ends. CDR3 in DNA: TGTGCCAGCAGTGAAGGGAGGGGCGGAAGGGATTCACCCCTCCACTTT. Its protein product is CASSEGRGGRDSPLHF.

In nucleotides, the CDR3 is TGTGCCAGCAAGTTCGGGAGCGGTTACACCGGGGAGCTGTTTTTT. This gives the protein CASKFGSGYTGELFF. V and J are TRBV6-5 and TRBJ2-2; the D gene is possibly TRBD2 (6 bases). V lost 7 bases and J 3 bases, leaving 15 bases between the germline ends. CDR1 and CDR2 (germline): MNHEY, SVGAGI. This CDR3 contains 15 residues.

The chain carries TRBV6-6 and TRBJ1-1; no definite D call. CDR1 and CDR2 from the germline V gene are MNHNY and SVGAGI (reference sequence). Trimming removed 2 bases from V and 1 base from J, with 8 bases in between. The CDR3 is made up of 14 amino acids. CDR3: CASSYTQKNTEAFF. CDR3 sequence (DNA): TGTGCCAGCAGTTACACCCAGAAGAACACTGAAGCTTTCTTT.

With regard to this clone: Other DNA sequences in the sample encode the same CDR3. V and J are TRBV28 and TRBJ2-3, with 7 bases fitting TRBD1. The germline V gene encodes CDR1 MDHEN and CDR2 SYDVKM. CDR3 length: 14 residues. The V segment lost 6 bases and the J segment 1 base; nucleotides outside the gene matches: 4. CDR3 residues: CASSRDRRTDTQYF. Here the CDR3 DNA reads TGTGCCAGCAGCAGGGACAGACGCACAGATACGCAGTATTTT.

The CDR3 DNA follows: TGTGCCAGCTCAATGATCCCCGATGACTCCGAGCAGTACTTC. The encoded protein is CASSMIPDDSEQYF. The chain is built from TRBV18 and TRBJ2-7; no clear D gene. CDR1 and CDR2 (germline): KGHSH, LQKENI. The CDR3 sequence is 14 residues long. V was shortened by 5 bases and J by 6 bases, with 17 bases between the two germline ends. The complete variable domain, with remaining parts taken from reference TRBV18 and TRBJ2-7, reads NAGVMQNPRHLVRRRGQEARLRCSPMKGHSHVYWYRQLPEEGLKFMVYLQKENIIDESGMPKERFSAEFPKEGPSILRIQQVVRGDSAAYFCASSMIPDDSEQYFGPGTRLTVT.

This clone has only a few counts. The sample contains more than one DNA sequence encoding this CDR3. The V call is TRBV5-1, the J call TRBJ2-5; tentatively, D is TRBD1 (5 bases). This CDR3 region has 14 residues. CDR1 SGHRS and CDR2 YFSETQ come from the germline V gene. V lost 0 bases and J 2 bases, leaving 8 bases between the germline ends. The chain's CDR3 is CASSLEGQQETQYF. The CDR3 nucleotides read TGCGCCAGCAGCTTGGAAGGACAACAAGAGACCCAGTACTTC.

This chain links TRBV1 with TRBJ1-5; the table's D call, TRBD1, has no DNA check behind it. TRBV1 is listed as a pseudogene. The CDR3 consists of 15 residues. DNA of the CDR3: TGCACCAGCAGCCAAGCTCAACAATACAATCAGCCCCAGCATTTT. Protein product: CTSSQAQQYNQPQHF.

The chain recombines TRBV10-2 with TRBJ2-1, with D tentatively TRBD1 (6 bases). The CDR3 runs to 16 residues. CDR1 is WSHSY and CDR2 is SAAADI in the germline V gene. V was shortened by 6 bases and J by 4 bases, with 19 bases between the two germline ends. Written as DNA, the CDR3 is TGCGCCAGCAGCGACCACGACAGGCGACTATACAATGAGCAGTTCTTC. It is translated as CASSDHDRRLYNEQFF.

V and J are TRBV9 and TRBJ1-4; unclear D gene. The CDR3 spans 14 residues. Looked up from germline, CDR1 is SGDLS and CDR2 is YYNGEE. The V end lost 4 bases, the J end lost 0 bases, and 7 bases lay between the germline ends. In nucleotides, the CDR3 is TGTGCCAGCAGCTCGCAGTCAACTAATGAAAAACTGTTTTTT. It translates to CASSSQSTNEKLFF.

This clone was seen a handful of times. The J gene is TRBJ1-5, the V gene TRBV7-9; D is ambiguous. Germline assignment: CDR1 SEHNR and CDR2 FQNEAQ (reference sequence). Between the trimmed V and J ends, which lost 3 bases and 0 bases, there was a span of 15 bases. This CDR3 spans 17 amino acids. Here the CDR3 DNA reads TGTGCCAGCAGCTTGCACCCGGACCTATATAGCAATCAGCCCCAGCATTTT. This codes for CASSLHPDLYSNQPQHF.

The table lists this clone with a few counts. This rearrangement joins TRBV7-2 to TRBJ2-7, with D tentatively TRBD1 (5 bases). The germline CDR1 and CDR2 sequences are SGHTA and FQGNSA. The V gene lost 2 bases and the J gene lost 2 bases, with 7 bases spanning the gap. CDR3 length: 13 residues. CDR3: CASSLWGPYEQYF. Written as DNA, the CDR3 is TGTGCCAGCAGCTTATGGGGCCCCTACGAGCAGTACTTC.

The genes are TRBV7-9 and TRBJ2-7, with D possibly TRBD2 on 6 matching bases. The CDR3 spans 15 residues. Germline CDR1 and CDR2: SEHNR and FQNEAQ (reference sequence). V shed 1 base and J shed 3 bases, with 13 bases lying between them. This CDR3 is CASSLGGDGGYEQYF. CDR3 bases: TGTGCCAGCAGCTTAGGAGGGGACGGGGGCTACGAGCAGTACTTC.

CDR3 coding DNA: TGCGCCAGGGCGAAAAAATGGACTCCGAGCACAGATACGCAGTATTTT. Amino acid sequence: CARAKKWTPSTDTQYF. V usage is TRBV10-1 and J usage is TRBJ2-3, with TRBD2 as a possible D gene (5 bases). Germline CDR1 is WNHNN and CDR2 is SYGVQD (reference sequence). Trimming shortened V by 9 bases and J by 0 bases, and 19 bases separated the two germline ends. The CDR3 covers 16 residues.

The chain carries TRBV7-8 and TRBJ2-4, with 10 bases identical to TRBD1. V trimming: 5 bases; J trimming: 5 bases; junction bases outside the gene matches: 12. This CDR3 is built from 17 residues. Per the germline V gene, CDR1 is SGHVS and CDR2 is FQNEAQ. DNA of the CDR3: TGTGCCAGCAGCCATCCCGGACAGGGGGGGTTACAAAACATTCAGTACTTC. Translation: CASSHPGQGGLQNIQYF.

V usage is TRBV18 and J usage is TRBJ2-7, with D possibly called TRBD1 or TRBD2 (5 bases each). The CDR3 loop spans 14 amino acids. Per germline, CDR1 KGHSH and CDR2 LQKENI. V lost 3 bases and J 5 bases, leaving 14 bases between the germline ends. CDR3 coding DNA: TGTGCCAGCTCACCCCCGACCCCGGGGCACGAGCAGTACTTC. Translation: CASSPPTPGHEQYF.